This passage covers 28 T cell receptor beta chains from one sample sequenced in a study of cytomegalovirus exposure and HLA in healthy donors. The primer mix had 60 Vbeta and 13 Jbeta primers. The protocol was immunoSEQ multiplex PCR, while the TCRdb copy is restricted to in-frame clones and leaves out a portion. In the table there are approximately 77,000 clones, approximately 78% of which are singletons. The sample taken for sequencing was PBMCs. Receptor source: a man aged 40-49 years in good health and CMV-seronegative.

The table lists this clone with a count of one. The chain couples TRBV7-9 to TRBJ2-1, with 13 positions matching TRBD2. CDR1 SEHNR and CDR2 FQNEAQ come from the germline V gene (reference sequence). V lost 1 base to trimming and J lost 12 bases; unmatched junction nucleotides: 3. The CDR3 has 14 amino acids. CDR3 sequence: CASSLGLAGGRQFF. In DNA form, the CDR3 reads TGTGCCAGCAGCTTAGGACTAGCGGGGGGTAGGCAGTTCTTC. The variable domain in full, with the rest retrieved from reference TRBV7-9 and TRBJ2-1, is DTGVSQNPRHKITKRGQNVTFRCDPISEHNRLYWYRQTLGQGPEFLTYFQNEAQLEKSRLLSDRFSAERPKGSFSTLEIQRTEQGDSAMYLCASSLGLAGGRQFFGPGTRLTVL.

The V and J genes are TRBV13 and TRBJ2-1; TRBD2 might be the D (5 bases). Germline V gene data show CDR1 as PRHDT and CDR2 as FYEKMQ (reference sequence). This CDR3 has 15 amino acids. The V gene lost 5 bases and the J gene lost 4 bases, with 15 bases spanning the gap. Here the CDR3 reads CASSVGPGDYNEQFF. In nucleotides, the CDR3 is TGTGCCAGCAGCGTCGGCCCCGGGGATTACAATGAGCAGTTCTTC.

The rearrangement joins TRBV4-2 to TRBJ1-2; D call uncertain. Per the germline V gene, CDR1 is LGHNA and CDR2 is YNFKEQ. Trimming pared 4 bases from V and 8 bases from J, leaving 14 bases between. This CDR3 is 13 amino acids long. CDR3 protein: CASSPSRGEGYTF. CDR3 bases: TGTGCCAGCAGCCCGTCGCGAGGTGAAGGCTACACCTTC.

There are a few counts of this clone. The chain links TRBV27 to TRBJ2-1; D perhaps matches TRBD2 (6 bases). Germline V lookup: CDR1 MNHEY, CDR2 SMNVEV (reference sequence). The CDR3 has 16 amino acids. V lost 0 bases, J lost 5 bases, and 14 bases lay in between. The CDR3 region is CASSLSGDWRDNEQFF. CDR3 DNA: TGTGCCAGCAGTTTATCTGGGGACTGGAGAGACAATGAGCAGTTCTTC.

The rearrangement uses TRBV27 and TRBJ1-2; D is possibly TRBD1 (6 bases). From germline, CDR1 is MNHEY and CDR2 SMNVEV (reference sequence). V was pared by 0 bases and J by 6 bases, with 8 bases between. The CDR3 extends over 13 amino acids. This CDR3 is CASSLSTGDGYTF. The DNA for the CDR3 is TGTGCCAGCAGTTTATCGACAGGAGATGGCTACACCTTC.

This sequence joins TRBV4-3 and TRBJ2-7; D is unresolved. This CDR3 comprises 15 residues. Germline V gene data show CDR1 as LGHNA and CDR2 as YSLEER. Trimming took off 0 bases at V and 5 bases at J, with 14 bases between the two ends. Here the CDR3 DNA reads TGCGCCAGCAGCCAAGATTTGGTGGGCACCGACGAGCAGTACTTC. Translating it yields CASSQDLVGTDEQYF.

The chain links TRBV25-1 to TRBJ2-7, with TRBD1 identical over 9 bases. CDR1 and CDR2 (germline): MGHDK, SYGVNS. The CDR3 is 17 residues long. V lost 1 base, J lost 3 bases, and 10 bases stayed unmatched. The CDR3 region is CASSESRETTGGYEQYF. The CDR3 nucleotides read TGTGCCAGCAGTGAATCGAGGGAAACGACAGGGGGCTACGAGCAGTACTTC.

This clone was counted a single time. The chain carries TRBV7-2 and TRBJ1-1, with TRBD1 as a possible D gene (6 bases). The CDR3 extends over 14 amino acids. V was pared by 3 bases and J by 0 bases, with 8 bases between. In germline, CDR1 is SGHTA, CDR2 FQGNSA. This CDR3 is CASSFGQMNTEAFF. The CDR3 nucleotides are TGTGCCAGCAGCTTTGGACAGATGAACACTGAAGCTTTCTTT.

Details on this clone: At one end, the junction sequence differs from germline, possibly due to a read error. Other DNA sequences in this specimen translate into the identical CDR3. V gene TRBV4-1 combines with J gene TRBJ2-1; D not resolved. The CDR3 loop spans 16 amino acids. Germline-derived CDR1 and CDR2 are MGHRA and YSYEKL. CDR3: CASSQESTATYNEQFF. The CDR3 DNA follows: TGCGCGAGCAGCCAGGAAAGCACAGCCACCTACAATGAGCAGTTCTTC.

The chain recombines TRBV30 with TRBJ2-2; the match to TRBD2 covers 14 bases. Germline lookup yields CDR1 GTSNPN and CDR2 SVGIG (reference sequence). The V gene end was trimmed by 3 bases and the J gene end by 5 bases; junction bases not matched to a gene: 8. This CDR3 has 17 residues. This CDR3 is CAWRGLAGARPTGELFF. The CDR3 bases are TGTGCCTGGAGGGGACTAGCGGGAGCTCGTCCTACCGGGGAGCTGTTTTTT.

This chain's CDR3 is CASSLTSGGALTDTQYF. The CDR3 DNA reads as TGTGCCAGCAGTTTGACTAGCGGGGGGGCCCTCACAGATACGCAGTATTTT. The chain has TRBV28 and TRBJ2-3; TRBD2 matches at 14 bases. The V gene's germline CDR1 is MDHEN and CDR2 SYDVKM. V gave up 3 bases and J gave up 2 bases; unmatched junction bases: 4. This CDR3 spans 17 amino acids.

V usage is TRBV11-2 and J usage is TRBJ1-1; no clear D. The CDR3 extends over 12 amino acids. Trimming cost V 1 base and J 5 bases, with 5 bases left between them. Germline CDR1 reads SGHAT; CDR2 reads FQNNGV. The CDR3 sequence: CASSLVSTEAFF. CDR3 coding DNA: TGTGCCAGCAGCTTAGTTTCAACTGAAGCTTTCTTT.

The chain carries TRBV10-3 and TRBJ1-2; D is perhaps TRBD1 (6 bases). Trimming took off 4 bases at V and 7 bases at J, with 16 bases between the two ends. The CDR3 consists of 14 residues. CDR1 and CDR2 (germline): ENHRY, SYGVKD. CDR3 DNA sequence: TGTGCCATCAGTGCGACAGGAACCTACGGTGGCTACACCTTC. This encodes CAISATGTYGGYTF.

This clone was found once. The rearrangement links TRBV5-1 to TRBJ2-2, with TRBD2 matching over 10 bases. The length of the CDR3 is 14 residues. Trimming cost V 4 bases and J 7 bases; bases outside gene matches: 4. The germline V gene encodes CDR1 SGHRS and CDR2 YFSETQ. CDR3 in amino acids: CASSVGLAIGELFF. The CDR3 DNA reads TGCGCCAGCAGCGTGGGACTAGCGATCGGGGAGCTGTTTTTT.

The chain uses TRBV27 and TRBJ2-2, with TRBD2 matching over 14 bases. This CDR3 has 16 amino acids. V dropped 5 bases and J dropped 7; count of bases not matched to a gene: 6. Germline loops: CDR1 MNHEY, CDR2 SMNVEV (reference sequence). The DNA of the CDR3 is TGTGCCAGCAGTGGAGGGACTAGCGGGAGTATCGGGGAGCTGTTTTTT. Its translation is CASSGGTSGSIGELFF.

The chain links TRBV4-3 to TRBJ2-7; TRBD2 aligns across 11 bases. Looked up from germline, CDR1 is LGHNA and CDR2 is YSLEER. The CDR3 sequence is 14 residues long. V lost 0 bases, J lost 9 bases, and 4 bases stayed unmatched. The DNA of the CDR3 is TGCGCCAGCAGCCAAGATAGCGGGAGGGGGGTGCAGTACTTC. This translates into CASSQDSGRGVQYF.

This chain links TRBV4-2 with TRBJ2-5, with a possible D match to TRBD2 (7 bases). The last part of the DNA fits TRBJ2-7 better; the J call may be wrong. Germline CDR1 is LGHNA and CDR2 is YNFKEQ. The CDR3 contains 16 residues. The CDR3 region has the DNA TGTGCCAGCAGCCAAGAGGTGGGGGGGCTTGTCGACGAGCAGTACTTC. It codes for CASSQEVGGLVDEQYF.

The rearrangement joins TRBV5-4 to TRBJ2-3; tentative D call: TRBD1 (6 bases). V was clipped by 4 bases and J by 3 bases, with 9 bases between them. Germline V gene data show CDR1 as SGHNT and CDR2 as YYREEE (reference sequence). CDR3 length equals 13 residues. The CDR3 coding sequence is TGTGCCAGCAGCATACAGGGTACAGATACGCAGTATTTT. Encoded protein: CASSIQGTDTQYF. The full variable domain, its missing parts supplied by reference TRBV5-4 and TRBJ2-3, is ETGVTQSPTHLIKTRGQQVTLRCSSQSGHNTVSWYQQALGQGPQFIFQYYREEENGRGNFPPRFSGLQFPNYSSELNVNALELDDSALYLCASSIQGTDTQYFGPGTRLTVL.

This rearrangement joins TRBV7-9 to TRBJ1-2; possible D gene TRBD1, 5 bases. With 0 bases removed from V and 1 base from J, the gap between germline ends came to 9 bases. The length of the CDR3 is 15 residues. CDR1 is SEHNR and CDR2 is FQNEAQ in the germline V gene (reference sequence). CDR3: CASSLAGRVNYGYTF. CDR3 DNA sequence: TGTGCCAGCAGCTTAGCAGGCAGGGTTAACTATGGCTACACCTTC.

This clone showed up just once. The chain couples TRBV4-1 to TRBJ2-7; 13 nucleotides line up with TRBD2. Germline trimming cut 0 bases from V and 6 bases from J; bases unmatched to any gene: 5. The CDR3 has 16 amino acids. The germline V gene has CDR1 MGHRA and CDR2 YSYEKL. The CDR3 reads CASSQDPGLAGVEQYF. DNA for the CDR3: TGCGCCAGCAGCCAAGATCCCGGACTAGCGGGAGTCGAGCAGTACTTC.

This clone was picked up one time. The chain joins TRBV28 to TRBJ1-2, with D uncertain. The V end was cut by 6 bases, the J end by 0 bases, with 14 bases between. Per the germline V gene, CDR1 is MDHEN and CDR2 is SYDVKM. CDR3 size: 15 residues. The chain's CDR3 is CASSPAMATNYGYTF. The CDR3 DNA reads as TGTGCCAGCAGCCCAGCGATGGCTACTAACTATGGCTACACCTTC.

This chain joins TRBV28 and TRBJ2-2, with 9 bases aligning to TRBD1. Germline loops: CDR1 MDHEN, CDR2 SYDVKM. The length of the CDR3 is 15 residues. With 6 bases clipped from V and 6 bases from J, the junction kept 8 bases outside the gene matches. The CDR3 protein is CASRSGTGWAGELFF. The CDR3 DNA sequence: TGTGCCAGCAGATCCGGGACAGGGTGGGCCGGGGAGCTGTTTTTT.

This clone was counted between two and nine times. V gene TRBV28 combines with J gene TRBJ1-1; possibly TRBD1 for D (6 bases). The CDR3 has 14 amino acids. Germline V lookup: CDR1 MDHEN, CDR2 SYDVKM. V gave up 5 bases and J gave up 3 bases, with 13 bases separating them. In DNA, the CDR3 is TGTGCCAGCAGTACCGGACAGCCTTACACTGAAGCTTTCTTT. Encoded protein: CASSTGQPYTEAFF.

The gene calls are TRBV18 and TRBJ2-4, with 8 positions matching TRBD1. The CDR3 has 16 residues. V was pared by 0 bases and J by 10 bases, with 11 bases of the junction left unmatched. CDR1 and CDR2 (germline): KGHSH, LQKENI. The CDR3 region has the DNA TGTGCCAGCTCACCACCTCGTGACAGGGGCGTGAGGATTCAGTACTTC. It is translated as CASSPPRDRGVRIQYF.

CDR3 in amino acids: CASSLFGQGEAFF. The CDR3 DNA reads as TGTGCCAGCAGTCTCTTTGGACAGGGAGAAGCTTTCTTT. The chain carries TRBV27 and TRBJ1-1; 8 bases agree with TRBD1. The trim removed 5 bases at V and 8 bases at J, leaving 7 bases unmatched. This CDR3 is 13 amino acids long. From germline, CDR1 is MNHEY and CDR2 SMNVEV (reference sequence).

The chain links TRBV5-1 to TRBJ2-1; D unclear. With 1 base removed from V and 10 bases from J, the gap between germline ends came to 9 bases. The CDR3 sequence is 12 residues long. Per the germline V gene, CDR1 is SGHRS and CDR2 is YFSETQ. The CDR3 DNA is TGCGCCAGCAGCTTGAGTCTAATGGAGCAGTTCTTC. Translating it yields CASSLSLMEQFF. Combining the CDR3 with reference TRBV5-1 and TRBJ2-1 gives the whole variable domain KAGVTQTPRYLIKTRGQQVTLSCSPISGHRSVSWYQQTPGQGLQFLFEYFSETQRNKGNFPGRFSGRQFSNSRSEMNVSTLELGDSALYLCASSLSLMEQFFGPGTRLTVL.

The CDR3 sequence: CASSLSRGEQYF. CDR3 bases: TGCGCCAGCAGCTTGAGTCGCGGCGAGCAGTACTTC. This chain connects TRBV5-1 to TRBJ2-7; D gene ambiguous. The CDR3 runs to 12 residues. Deletions cut 1 base from V and 6 bases from J, with 8 bases between. Germline loops: CDR1 SGHRS, CDR2 YFSETQ.

This chain uses TRBV28 with TRBJ2-1, with D possibly TRBD2 on 6 matching bases. This CDR3 region has 14 residues. Trimming removed 10 bases from V and 4 bases from J, with 17 bases in between. Germline assignment: CDR1 MDHEN and CDR2 SYDVKM. The CDR3 nucleotides read TGTGCCACCCTAACGGGGACTCTATACAATGAGCAGTTCTTC. Its translation is CATLTGTLYNEQFF.